This T cell receptor beta chain was sequenced during a study of T cells in Graves' hyperthyroidism and ophthalmopathy. Amplification targeted TCR beta CDR3 regions from RNA transcripts. Primed by the HTBI set, a first-round RT-PCR was run on the TCR CDR3. TCRdb analysed the multiplex PCR reads with MiXCR anew, one entry per CDR3 protein. The sample holds approximately 400,000 distinct CDR3 sequences; under 15% are singletons and the top ten take 30% to 35%. Patients counted as stable if ophthalmopathy did not develop within 18 months. Participants, patients aged 18 to 65, had newly diagnosed hyperthyroidism with a duration under 2 months. The CDR3 has 16 residues. The J segment lost 7 bases and the V segment lost 1 base, leaving 8 bases of the junction unmatched. CDR1 and CDR2 from the germline V gene are SQVTM and ANQGSEA.

The gene calls are TRBV29-1 and TRBJ2-7; 15 nucleotides align to TRBD2. The receptor comes from a woman in her thirties with Graves' hyperthyroidism. Sequences were obtained from blood. The CDR3: CSVEVRTSGRAREQYF. The CDR3 DNA reads TGCAGCGTTGAAGTTAGGACTAGCGGGAGGGCTAGAGAGCAGTACTTC.